This T cell receptor (beta chain) was identified in a study of blood T cell repertoires in COVID-19. This clone came up once. Study processing details: For nucleated cells, counts were estimated from reference gene primer amplification. Profiling relied on immunoSEQ multiplex PCR, and the TCRdb table lists in-frame clones only, not all of them. V, J and clone size reflect that table, while D and trimming were determined from the DNA. The sample carries 250,000 to 300,000 clones, around nine tenths recorded once. The clonotype comes from a woman aged 60-75 years who had recovered from COVID-19. Sequenced input: PBMCs or T cells enriched from blood (not recorded which).

CDR3 sequence reads: CASSLMEGTDTQYF. CDR3 sequence (DNA): TGCGCCAGCAGTCTGATGGAGGGCACAGATACGCAGTATTTT. The V gene is TRBV5-1, the J gene TRBJ2-3, with D tentatively TRBD2 (5 bases). The V end lost 5 bases, the J end lost 1 base, and 11 bases lay between the germline ends. Germline V CDR1 and CDR2: SGHRS, YFSETQ. The CDR3 has 14 residues.